The sequence of this TCR beta chain was determined in a study of shared T cell receptors in the human thymus. This clone has more than one count but fewer than ten. Germline CDR1 reads SNHLY; CDR2 reads FYNNEI. Deletions cut 5 bases from V and 8 bases from J, with 12 bases between. CDR3 length equals 13 residues. Using immunoSEQ multiplex PCR, the repertoire was profiled, and TCRdb retains in-frame clones only, with some absent. Among approximately 580,000 clones listed, 78% were seen once. The same specimen was also included in a second study, on human thymus T cells. From that paper: Among the donors, all were healthy Finnish infants having corrective surgery for congenital heart defects. Resections that were taken during corrective heart surgery supplied the thymus tissue. Thymic as well as blood repertoires seemed to favor certain V and J genes unevenly.

The TCR originated in a boy in the first two years of life with a congenital heart defect. What was sequenced was thymocytes. The chain employs TRBV2 and TRBJ1-4; D not certain. CDR3: CASSRLRNEKLFF. Written as DNA, the CDR3 is TGTGCCAGCAGTCGTTTGAGAAACGAAAAACTGTTTTTT.